A few counts support the clone carrying this TCR beta chain. The data derive from a study of T cell repertoires in cytomegalovirus infection. As for the study in general: TCR beta signatures that were public indicated CMV infection and matching HLA type.

TCRdb reanalysed the reads using MiXCR and keeps one entry per CDR3 protein. Of approximately 490,000 distinct CDR3 sequences listed, approximately 10% are singletons. Germline CDR1 is DFQATT and CDR2 is SNEGSKA (reference sequence). The CDR3 consists of 15 residues. V gave up 5 bases and J gave up 2 bases; unmatched junction bases: 9. The TCR comes from a human donor in good health (CMV status not recorded). Some clones in this sample may be carry-over from other donors' samples. Sequencing was done on a sample of PBMCs. The chain couples TRBV20-1 to TRBJ1-1, with 9 bases fitting TRBD1. The CDR3 sequence is CSAGGQGPTNTEAFF. CDR3 coding DNA: TGCAGTGCTGGCGGACAGGGGCCCACTAACACTGAAGCTTTCTTT.